Following are 5 T cell receptor beta chains from one sample sequenced in a study of monozygotic twins with inflammatory bowel disease. Reanalyzing the 5' RACE reads, TCRdb keeps one entry per CDR3 protein, without DNA. This sample's clone table lists a few hundred thousand distinct CDR3 sequences. Sequenced input: blood. The source of these receptors is a human donor with ulcerative colitis or Crohn's disease, or a healthy co-twin of an affected twin (not recorded which).

The rearrangement links TRBV5-1 to TRBJ2-3; as DNA is missing, the TRBD2 call by TCRdb cannot be tested. The germline V gene has CDR1 SGHRS and CDR2 YFSETQ. The CDR3 covers 17 residues. The CDR3 reads CASSFWTSGGYTDTQYF. The whole variable domain, remainder taken from reference TRBV5-1 and TRBJ2-3, is KAGVTQTPRYLIKTRGQQVTLSCSPISGHRSVSWYQQTPGQGLQFLFEYFSETQRNKGNFPGRFSGRQFSNSRSEMNVSTLELGDSALYLCASSFWTSGGYTDTQYFGPGTRLTVL.

The chain combines TRBV5-5 with TRBJ2-2. This CDR3 is 14 amino acids long. CDR1 and CDR2 from the germline V gene are SGHKS and YYEKEE (reference sequence). CDR3 sequence: CASSFFPNTGELFF.

The rearrangement joins TRBV28 to TRBJ2-1. CDR3 size: 12 residues. Germline V gene sequence: CDR1 MDHEN, CDR2 SYDVKM. CDR3 sequence reads: CASSYLGNEQFF.

The chain couples TRBV30 to TRBJ2-2. The germline V gene has CDR1 GTSNPN and CDR2 SVGIG (reference sequence). CDR3 length: 11 amino acids. CDR3 sequence reads: CAWSGSGELFF.

V usage is TRBV5-1 and J usage is TRBJ2-1; TCRdb names TRBD1, which stays unverified in the absence of DNA. There are 15 residues in the CDR3. Per the germline V gene, CDR1 is SGHRS and CDR2 is YFSETQ. CDR3 sequence reads: CASSLGGAGPNEQFF.